This section outlines one T cell receptor beta chain sequence together with its context. The antigen is undetermined. This sample was taken from a study of T-cell memory formation after mild COVID-19. Study-level results: Whereas later expanders leaned CD4+, clones contracting day 15 to 85 showed a balanced CD4/CD8 makeup.

Sample barcodes and UMIs were carried by the TCR alpha and TCR beta cDNA libraries that 5'RACE generated with constant-segment primers. MiXCR was run by TCRdb on the 5' RACE reads, yielding one entry per CDR3 protein. Among around 180,000 distinct CDR3 sequences listed, roughly 20% were seen once. CDR3 length equals 16 residues. From germline, CDR1 is LGHNA and CDR2 YSLEER. V lost 2 bases to trimming and J lost 0 bases; unmatched junction nucleotides: 0. V and J are TRBV4-3 and TRBJ2-2; 10 bases align to TRBD2. Specimen: PBMCs or a T cell subset sorted from them (not recorded which). The TCR sequence derives from a man aged 18-30 years who had mild COVID-19 (a few samples of this study predate the infection). Cell type and time point are not known. CDR3 DNA sequence: TGCGCCAGCAGCCAACTAGCGGGGGCGAACACCGGGGAGCTGTTTTTT. Translating gives CASSQLAGANTGELFF.